The 24 T cell receptor beta chains below come from one sample, sequenced in a study of T cell changes during pregnancy in multiple sclerosis. TCRdb's copy holds only in-frame clones and misses some; the assay was immunoSEQ multiplex PCR. Of tens of thousands of clones in the sample, 92% are singletons; the top ten hold 0.4% to 0.5%. Sequenced here: CD4+ T cells from peripheral blood mononuclear cells, sampled after pregnancy. The origin of the receptors is a female donor with multiple sclerosis, enrolled in a pregnancy study.

This clone was observed a few times. V usage is TRBV9 and J usage is TRBJ2-1; 11 positions agree with TRBD2. Per germline, CDR1 SGDLS and CDR2 YYNGEE. This CDR3 is built from 15 residues. The V gene end was trimmed by 0 bases and the J gene end by 9 bases; junction bases not matched to a gene: 5. The CDR3 nucleotides read TGTGCCAGCAGCGTAGGATTAGCGGGGGGGATTGAGCAGTTCTTC. Residues: CASSVGLAGGIEQFF.

The chain is built from TRBV11-2 and TRBJ2-1, with a possible D match to TRBD2 (5 bases). The CDR3 runs 15 residues. V was clipped by 5 bases and J by 5 bases, with 16 bases between them. CDR1 and CDR2 from the germline V gene are SGHAT and FQNNGV. The CDR3 DNA sequence: TGTGCCAGCAGCCCCAGACCGGCTAGCAACAATGAGCAGTTCTTC. Translation gives CASSPRPASNNEQFF.

V gene TRBV25-1 combines with J gene TRBJ1-1, with a weak D call TRBD1 (5 bases). This CDR3 region has 11 residues. Trimming took off 8 bases at V and 2 bases at J, with 6 bases between the two ends. Germline assignment: CDR1 MGHDK and CDR2 SYGVNS. This chain's CDR3 is CASGQNTEAFF. CDR3 sequence (DNA): TGTGCCAGCGGACAAAACACTGAAGCTTTCTTT.

The chain carries TRBV5-1 and TRBJ1-2, with 10 positions matching TRBD1. The CDR3 length is 14 residues. Germline V lookup: CDR1 SGHRS, CDR2 YFSETQ. The ends lost 0 bases at V and 6 bases at J; junction bases unmatched: 2. CDR3 sequence: CASSLAGTGDGYTF. In DNA form, the CDR3 reads TGCGCCAGCAGCTTGGCAGGGACAGGGGATGGCTACACCTTC.

The rearrangement uses TRBV5-1 and TRBJ1-1; D unclear. Germline CDR1 and CDR2: SGHRS and YFSETQ. The CDR3 runs to 13 residues. Trimming removed 1 base from V and 1 base from J, with 5 bases in between. CDR3 region: CASSLIENTEAFF. CDR3 nucleotides: TGCGCCAGCAGCTTGATAGAGAACACTGAAGCTTTCTTT.

The V and J genes are TRBV13 and TRBJ2-7; 8 nucleotides line up with TRBD1. Germline values: CDR1 PRHDT, CDR2 FYEKMQ (reference sequence). The CDR3 loop spans 14 amino acids. J was trimmed by 4 bases and V by 3 bases; bases with no gene match: 5. This CDR3 reads CASSLTGVRYEQYF. DNA for the CDR3: TGTGCCAGCAGCTTGACAGGGGTTCGGTACGAGCAGTACTTC.

The chain carries TRBV4-2 and TRBJ2-2; 10 nucleotides agree with TRBD2. The J segment lost 3 bases and the V segment lost 0 bases, leaving 7 bases of the junction unmatched. Germline V gives CDR1 LGHNA, CDR2 YNFKEQ. This CDR3 has 18 amino acids. The CDR3 loop is CASSQDLRLAGDTGELFF. CDR3 bases: TGTGCCAGCAGCCAAGATCTTAGGCTAGCGGGGGACACCGGGGAGCTGTTTTTT.

This sequence joins TRBV9 and TRBJ2-7, with a tentative D call TRBD2 (5 bases). V was trimmed by 6 bases and J by 1 base, leaving 14 bases between them. CDR1 and CDR2 from the germline V gene are SGDLS and YYNGEE. The CDR3 contains 14 residues. The CDR3: CASTASWTSYEQYF. In DNA, the CDR3 is TGTGCCAGCACCGCTAGCTGGACTTCCTACGAGCAGTACTTC.

The V gene is TRBV4-2, the J gene TRBJ2-5, with 8 bases lining up with TRBD1. The CDR3 has 15 amino acids. The V gene's germline CDR1 is LGHNA and CDR2 YNFKEQ. Unmatched junction bases numbered 6, after V lost 5 bases and J lost 1 base. The chain's CDR3 is CASSENGQGQETQYF. The CDR3 DNA sequence: TGTGCCAGCAGCGAGAACGGACAGGGCCAAGAGACCCAGTACTTC.

The V call is TRBV18, the J call TRBJ2-5; D unclear. V was trimmed by 4 bases and J by 1 base, leaving 13 bases between them. The CDR3 is made up of 15 amino acids. Germline values: CDR1 KGHSH, CDR2 LQKENI. As DNA, the CDR3 is TGTGCCAGCTCACTAAATGCAGGTTCCCAAGAGACCCAGTACTTC. It translates to CASSLNAGSQETQYF. Drawing the rest from reference TRBV18 and TRBJ2-5, the complete variable domain is NAGVMQNPRHLVRRRGQEARLRCSPMKGHSHVYWYRQLPEEGLKFMVYLQKENIIDESGMPKERFSAEFPKEGPSILRIQQVVRGDSAAYFCASSLNAGSQETQYFGPGTRLLVL.

The CDR3 reads CASSKSTGGHPGNTIYF. In DNA, the CDR3 is TGTGCCAGCAGCAAATCCACGGGAGGGCACCCTGGAAACACCATATATTTT. The V and J genes are TRBV21-1 and TRBJ1-3. TRBV21-1 represents a pseudogene. This CDR3 is 17 amino acids long.

This chain links TRBV5-6 with TRBJ1-6, with D possibly matching TRBD1 (5 bases). Germline values: CDR1 SGHDT, CDR2 YYEEEE. Trimming stripped 1 base from V and 0 bases from J, with 11 bases between. The CDR3 loop spans 17 amino acids. CDR3 nucleotides: TGTGCCAGCAGCTTGCGGGGGACCAGCTCCTATAATTCACCCCTCCACTTT. Its translation: CASSLRGTSSYNSPLHF.

This rearrangement joins TRBV6-1 to TRBJ2-7; a weak D match, TRBD1 (5 bases). Germline V gene data show CDR1 as MNHNS and CDR2 as SASEGT. Trimming removed 4 bases from V and 0 bases from J, with 10 bases in between. This CDR3 has 14 residues. CDR3 sequence (DNA): TGTGCCAGCAGTGCTCAGGGCTACTCCTACGAGCAGTACTTC. It specifies CASSAQGYSYEQYF.

In DNA form, the CDR3 reads TGTGCCACCAGCAGGGATAACACACGATTGGGAGGGGGCTACACCTTC. Translated, it gives CATSRDNTRLGGGYTF. J is TRBJ1-2 and V is TRBV15; D ambiguous. CDR3 length: 16 amino acids. Trimming shortened V by 3 bases and J by 8 bases, and 22 bases separated the two germline ends. Germline CDR1 LNHNV, CDR2 YYDKDF (reference sequence).

This chain joins TRBV5-1 and TRBJ2-2; 7 positions agree with TRBD2. The V gene end was trimmed by 1 base and the J gene end by 3 bases; junction bases not matched to a gene: 3. The germline gives CDR1 SGHRS, CDR2 YFSETQ. The CDR3 covers 15 residues. The DNA for the CDR3 is TGCGCCAGCAGCTTGAGCGGGAAAGACACCGGGGAGCTGTTTTTT. Protein product: CASSLSGKDTGELFF.

This clone was observed once. The chain joins TRBV7-6 to TRBJ1-1, with 7 bases that match TRBD1. The V segment lost 4 bases and the J segment 1 base; nucleotides outside the gene matches: 0. Germline CDR1 SGHVS, CDR2 FNYEAQ. The CDR3 runs 13 residues. The CDR3 nucleotides read TGTGCCAGCAGCTGGACAGGGAACACTGAAGCTTTCTTT. It specifies CASSWTGNTEAFF.

The J gene is TRBJ1-3, the V gene TRBV12-5; tentatively, D is TRBD1 (6 bases). CDR3 length: 14 residues. V lost 6 bases, J lost 2 bases, and 11 bases lay in between. The germline gives CDR1 LGHNT, CDR2 FRNRAP. CDR3 sequence (DNA): TGTGCTAGTGGCCTGGGACAAACTGGAAACACCATATATTTT. This codes for CASGLGQTGNTIYF.

This clone was recorded a few times. This chain connects TRBV12-5 to TRBJ1-1, with D perhaps matching TRBD1 (5 bases). Between the trimmed V and J ends, which lost 0 bases and 5 bases, there was a span of 16 bases. The CDR3 has 16 amino acids. Germline CDR1 is LGHNT and CDR2 is FRNRAP. CDR3 DNA sequence: TGTGCTAGTGGTTTGGTAGGAAGGGGCGGTAAGACTGAAGCTTTCTTT. Protein sequence: CASGLVGRGGKTEAFF.

The rearrangement links TRBV27 to TRBJ2-3; 7 bases agree with TRBD1. The CDR3 spans 15 residues. The V gene end was trimmed by 3 bases and the J gene end by 5 bases; junction bases not matched to a gene: 8. Germline values: CDR1 MNHEY, CDR2 SMNVEV (reference sequence). This CDR3 is CASSFLGTDRDTQYF. The CDR3 DNA follows: TGTGCCAGCAGTTTCCTCGGGACAGATAGAGATACGCAGTATTTT.

The chain uses TRBV2 and TRBJ2-2; D might be TRBD1 (6 bases). The germline CDR1 and CDR2 sequences are SNHLY and FYNNEI. The germline V and J ends were trimmed by 7 bases and 2 bases, with 11 bases remaining between them. This CDR3 comprises 14 residues. CDR3 amino acids: CASNRVPNTGELFF. The CDR3, as DNA: TGTGCCAGCAACAGGGTACCTAACACCGGGGAGCTGTTTTTT.

The chain joins TRBV6-1 to TRBJ2-7, with 8 bases identical to TRBD2. The CDR3 is 13 amino acids. Germline trimming cut 4 bases from V and 8 bases from J; bases unmatched to any gene: 7. Germline-derived CDR1 and CDR2 are MNHNS and SASEGT. CDR3 loop: CASSAYRGGQQYF. Written as DNA, the CDR3 is TGTGCCAGCAGTGCTTACCGGGGGGGACAGCAGTACTTC.

In its sample, this clone was seen once. This chain connects TRBV19 to TRBJ2-3; 8 positions match TRBD2. CDR3 length equals 14 residues. Trimming took 5 bases from V and 4 from J; bases not matched to a gene: 5. Germline assignment: CDR1 LNHDA and CDR2 SQIVND (reference sequence). This CDR3 reads CASSYREGPDTQYF. In DNA, the CDR3 is TGTGCCAGTAGTTATCGGGAGGGCCCAGATACGCAGTATTTT.

This clone was seen a handful of times. The rearrangement uses TRBV5-1 and TRBJ1-1; D is perhaps TRBD1 (5 bases). V was clipped by 4 bases and J by 10 bases, with 17 bases between them. The CDR3 runs 13 residues. Germline CDR1 SGHRS, CDR2 YFSETQ. In nucleotides, the CDR3 is TGCGCCAGCAGCCTTCAGGACAAAACAGGAGCTTTCTTT. Its protein is CASSLQDKTGAFF.

The rearrangement joins TRBV18 to TRBJ2-1; 8 positions agree with TRBD2. Germline lookup yields CDR1 KGHSH and CDR2 LQKENI. There are 17 residues in the CDR3. Trimming cost V 3 bases and J 4 bases; bases outside gene matches: 11. The CDR3 loop reads CASSPGGGNVKYNEQFF. The CDR3 DNA reads TGTGCCAGCTCACCGGGCGGGGGGAACGTCAAATACAATGAGCAGTTCTTC.